The T cell receptor beta chain described here comes from a study of blood T cells in healthy people across ages. Study findings and constraints: Higher naive T cell percentage went strongly together with higher TCR beta diversity. In long-lived donors, naive CD4+ cell counts and diversity exceeded those of aged donors.

Note on this clonotype: Antigen unknown.

CDR3 size: 19 residues. Trimming cost V 0 bases and J 4 bases; bases outside gene matches: 15. Germline V gene data show CDR1 as SGHRS and CDR2 as YFSETQ. Drawing of peripheral blood yielded about 9.6 milliliters from each donor. Then a second PCR, running roughly 7 to 11 cycles, was carried out with a sample-barcoded 5' primer and a J-beta primer mix. TCRdb called the 5' RACE reads again in MiXCR, with one record for every CDR3 protein. The data contain approximately 800,000 distinct CDR3 sequences, 30% to 45% of them singletons. Sequences were obtained from blood. This sequence was found in a man in his late teens or twenties in good health. This chain links TRBV5-1 with TRBJ2-2, with 7 bases aligning to TRBD2. The CDR3, as DNA: TGCGCCAGCAGCTTGGCACCCCTACTAGCGCCGGGCGGCACCGGGGAGCTGTTTTTT. Protein product: CASSLAPLLAPGGTGELFF.